The source of this T cell receptor (beta chain) is a study of T cell responses to AZD1222 COVID-19 vaccine. Analysis merged second doses at about 4 or about 12 weeks. Sequenced by immunoSEQ multiplex PCR; TCRdb stores in-frame clones only, minus some. The data contain 160,000 or so clones, 90% to 95% of them singletons. The sequence was collected from an adult who received the AZD1222 COVID-19 vaccine. Sequencing used peripheral blood, obtained 28 days after the second AZD1222 dose.

CDR3 nucleotides: TGTGCCAGCAGCTTGGAGGGACCGGAAGGGGATGGCTACACCTTC. Translation gives CASSLEGPEGDGYTF. The J gene is TRBJ1-2, the V gene TRBV5-4; a possible D gene is TRBD1 (5 bases). The CDR3 extends over 15 amino acids. Per germline, CDR1 SGHNT and CDR2 YYREEE (reference sequence). The ends were cut back, 0 bases at V and 6 bases at J, with 15 bases in the middle.